One sample yielded the 22 T cell receptor beta chains listed below, sequenced in a study of cytomegalovirus exposure and HLA in healthy donors. With 60 Vbeta and 13 Jbeta primers, the PCR was carried out. Assay: immunoSEQ multiplex PCR; the TCRdb copy retains only in-frame clones and omits some. Of 110,000 to 150,000 clones in the sample, approximately 70% were seen once. Sequencing was performed on PBMCs. The origin of the receptors is a human donor in good health.

This clone came up a few times. This rearrangement joins TRBV7-8 to TRBJ2-5; 9 positions match TRBD1. Germline CDR1 SGHVS, CDR2 FQNEAQ. With V trimmed by 4 bases and J by 2 bases, 5 bases remained unmatched. The CDR3 extends over 15 amino acids. Here the CDR3 DNA reads TGTGCCAGCAGCTACCACAGGGGGCTGCAAGAGACCCAGTACTTC. It translates to CASSYHRGLQETQYF.

The V call is TRBV11-2, the J call TRBJ1-6; D remains ambiguous. Germline V gene data show CDR1 as SGHAT and CDR2 as FQNNGV. V lost 1 base and J 5 bases, leaving 6 bases between the germline ends. The CDR3 runs to 14 residues. The CDR3 coding sequence is TGTGCCAGCAGCTTAGTTGCGGATAATTCACCCCTCCACTTT. Amino acid sequence: CASSLVADNSPLHF.

V and J are TRBV7-9 and TRBJ2-3, with TRBD1 as a possible D gene (6 bases). Germline CDR1 SEHNR, CDR2 FQNEAQ (reference sequence). This CDR3 spans 16 amino acids. V was clipped by 1 base and J by 2 bases, with 13 bases between them. The CDR3 loop is CASSLVGAGNTDTQYF. CDR3 DNA: TGTGCCAGCAGCTTAGTGGGGGCGGGTAACACAGATACGCAGTATTTT.

This clone was found a few times. The chain recombines TRBV27 with TRBJ2-3; D possibly corresponds to TRBD2 (5 bases). Germline values: CDR1 MNHEY, CDR2 SMNVEV (reference sequence). This CDR3 comprises 18 residues. The CDR3 DNA follows: TGTGTCACTAGTTTAGGCGTGGTCCGGGGATCTAGCACAGATACGCAGTATTTT. Translation: CVTSLGVVRGSSTDTQYF.

A single count supports this clone. The rearrangement uses TRBV4-1 and TRBJ2-3; TRBD2 matches at 8 bases. Trimming took 2 bases from V and 5 from J; bases not matched to a gene: 6. Germline-derived CDR1 and CDR2 are MGHRA and YSYEKL. The CDR3 contains 15 residues. CDR3 region: CASSQTRGGGDTQYF. The CDR3, as DNA: TGCGCCAGCAGCCAAACCCGGGGGGGAGGAGATACGCAGTATTTT.

The V and J genes are TRBV10-3 and TRBJ2-5; 11 nucleotides match TRBD2. Germline V gives CDR1 ENHRY, CDR2 SYGVKD. The trim removed 2 bases at V and 4 bases at J, leaving 6 bases unmatched. This CDR3 has 16 amino acids. In DNA, the CDR3 is TGTGCCATCAGTGAGACGGGAACTAGCGGGGGAGAGACCCAGTACTTC. The encoded protein is CAISETGTSGGETQYF.

This clone was seen a handful of times. This chain links TRBV6-1 with TRBJ2-7; D may be TRBD1 (6 bases). The CDR3 has 15 residues. Germline CDR1 and CDR2: MNHNS and SASEGT. V was pared by 1 base and J by 5 bases, with 15 bases between. The CDR3, as DNA: TGTGCCAGCAGTGAAGTCCCGGGACAAATCGACGAGCAGTACTTC. This sequence encodes CASSEVPGQIDEQYF.

The chain employs TRBV9 and TRBJ2-5; possibly TRBD1 for D (5 bases). CDR1 is SGDLS, CDR2 YYNGEE, per germline. V was trimmed by 3 bases and J by 0 bases, leaving 6 bases between them. The CDR3 loop spans 13 amino acids. This CDR3 reads CASSDRYQETQYF. CDR3 DNA: TGTGCCAGCAGCGACAGGTACCAAGAGACCCAGTACTTC.

The chain joins TRBV5-4 to TRBJ2-5; 11 nucleotides line up with TRBD2. This CDR3 is 17 amino acids long. The V gene end was trimmed by 1 base and the J gene end by 1 base; junction bases not matched to a gene: 6. Germline V lookup: CDR1 SGHNT, CDR2 YYREEE (reference sequence). The CDR3 loop is CASSLNTGLAVQETQYF. The CDR3, as DNA: TGTGCCAGCAGCTTGAATACGGGACTAGCGGTCCAAGAGACCCAGTACTTC.

CDR3 in DNA: TGTGCCAGCAGAAAACTAGCGGGGTTCTACGAGCAGTACTTC. Translation: CASRKLAGFYEQYF. The genes are TRBV6-5 and TRBJ2-5; 10 bases map to TRBD2. The J call is in doubt because the DNA end fits TRBJ2-7 better. Germline lookup yields CDR1 MNHEY and CDR2 SVGAGI. This CDR3 is 14 amino acids long.

The chain employs TRBV30 and TRBJ2-3, with D maybe TRBD2 (5 bases). The CDR3 runs to 13 residues. V was clipped by 2 bases and J by 10 bases, with 16 bases between them. Germline loops: CDR1 GTSNPN, CDR2 SVGIG (reference sequence). The DNA of the CDR3 is TGTGCCTGGAGTTCGTTGGACGGACTGGCGCAGTATTTT. It yields the protein CAWSSLDGLAQYF.

V and J are TRBV10-3 and TRBJ2-3; TRBD1 matches 9 bases. The trim removed 11 bases at V and 0 bases at J, leaving 3 bases unmatched. Germline V gene sequence: CDR1 ENHRY, CDR2 SYGVKD. This CDR3 comprises 13 residues. The CDR3 coding sequence is TGTGCCGTAGGGACAGGGAGCACAGATACGCAGTATTTT. Encoded protein: CAVGTGSTDTQYF.

The genes are TRBV2 and TRBJ2-1, with 10 bases that match TRBD1. Germline values: CDR1 SNHLY, CDR2 FYNNEI. The CDR3 length is 13 residues. After removal of 4 bases from V and 8 bases from J, the junction contained 2 bases not matched to a gene. CDR3 region: CASSGDRGHEQFF. The CDR3 coding sequence is TGTGCCAGCAGTGGTGACAGGGGGCATGAGCAGTTCTTC.

The chain has TRBV5-1 and TRBJ2-5, with 8 bases lining up with TRBD1. The J call may be in error: the DNA end matches TRBJ2-7 better. The CDR3 loop spans 14 amino acids. The germline CDR1 and CDR2 sequences are SGHRS and YFSETQ. The CDR3, as DNA: TGCGCCAGCAGCTGGGGCAGGGGGCTATACGAGCAGTACTTC. Translating gives CASSWGRGLYEQYF.

The rearrangement links TRBV6-1 to TRBJ2-3; possibly TRBD1 for D (5 bases). The germline V gene encodes CDR1 MNHNS and CDR2 SASEGT. The CDR3 covers 16 residues. The ends were cut back, 1 base at V and 0 bases at J, with 11 bases in the middle. In nucleotides, the CDR3 is TGTGCCAGCAGTGAAGTAGGGGATCCTAGCACAGATACGCAGTATTTT. Translating gives CASSEVGDPSTDTQYF.

This clone was detected only a few times. V and J are TRBV11-2 and TRBJ2-4; possible D gene TRBD1, 6 bases. V lost 6 bases and J 8 bases, leaving 20 bases between the germline ends. This CDR3 contains 15 residues. Germline V gene lookup returns CDR1 SGHAT and CDR2 FQNNGV. The CDR3, as DNA: TGTGCCAGCAGTCTAAAGACAGGCCAGCAGGACATTCAGTACTTC. This translates into CASSLKTGQQDIQYF.

This clone was seen a single time. The CDR3 spells CASSIDPRTDTQYF. CDR3 in DNA: TGTGCCAGTAGTATAGACCCCCGGACAGATACGCAGTATTTT. This chain links TRBV19 with TRBJ2-3; D remains unclear. From germline, CDR1 is LNHDA and CDR2 SQIVND (reference sequence). Trimming left V 0 bases short and J 3 bases short, with 7 bases between. The CDR3 is made up of 14 amino acids.

The V call is TRBV7-9, the J call TRBJ2-1; 10 positions match TRBD2. Trimming took 0 bases from V and 3 from J; bases not matched to a gene: 2. From germline, CDR1 is SEHNR and CDR2 FQNEAQ (reference sequence). The CDR3 sequence is 16 residues long. The CDR3 DNA reads as TGTGCCAGCAGCTTAGCAGCGGGAGGGATCTACAATGAGCAGTTCTTC. It is translated as CASSLAAGGIYNEQFF.

This chain connects TRBV6-5 to TRBJ2-7, with 8 bases identical to TRBD2. V was clipped by 2 bases and J by 2 bases; unmatched bases: 2. Germline values: CDR1 MNHEY, CDR2 SVGAGI. The length of the CDR3 is 14 residues. The CDR3 here is CASSYRTSPYEQYF. The CDR3 DNA reads as TGTGCCAGCAGTTACAGGACTAGCCCCTACGAGCAGTACTTC.

J is TRBJ2-3 and V is TRBV10-3, with 10 bases lining up with TRBD2. With V trimmed by 6 bases and J by 2 bases, 5 bases remained unmatched. CDR1 and CDR2 from the germline V gene are ENHRY and SYGVKD. The CDR3 is made up of 15 amino acids. In DNA form, the CDR3 reads TGTGCCATCAGAATGGGACTAGCGTCCACAGATACGCAGTATTTT. Translated, it gives CAIRMGLASTDTQYF.

The chain is built from TRBV4-1 and TRBJ2-5; D may be TRBD2 (5 bases). Germline CDR1 reads MGHRA; CDR2 reads YSYEKL. The CDR3 length is 13 residues. V lost 4 bases and J lost 2, with 8 bases in between. The CDR3, as DNA: TGCGCCAGCAGCCGCTCGGGGCAAGAGACCCAGTACTTC. Translation gives CASSRSGQETQYF.

A note on this clone: Its ends do not fully match the called genes, so a read error is possible. The rearrangement joins TRBV5-6 to TRBJ1-2, with 8 nucleotides matching TRBD1. Germline assignment: CDR1 SGHDT and CDR2 YYEEEE. The CDR3 consists of 11 residues. In DNA, the CDR3 is TGTGCCAGCAGCCGTCCGGGACAGGCACGTTTC. Its translation is CASSRPGQARF.